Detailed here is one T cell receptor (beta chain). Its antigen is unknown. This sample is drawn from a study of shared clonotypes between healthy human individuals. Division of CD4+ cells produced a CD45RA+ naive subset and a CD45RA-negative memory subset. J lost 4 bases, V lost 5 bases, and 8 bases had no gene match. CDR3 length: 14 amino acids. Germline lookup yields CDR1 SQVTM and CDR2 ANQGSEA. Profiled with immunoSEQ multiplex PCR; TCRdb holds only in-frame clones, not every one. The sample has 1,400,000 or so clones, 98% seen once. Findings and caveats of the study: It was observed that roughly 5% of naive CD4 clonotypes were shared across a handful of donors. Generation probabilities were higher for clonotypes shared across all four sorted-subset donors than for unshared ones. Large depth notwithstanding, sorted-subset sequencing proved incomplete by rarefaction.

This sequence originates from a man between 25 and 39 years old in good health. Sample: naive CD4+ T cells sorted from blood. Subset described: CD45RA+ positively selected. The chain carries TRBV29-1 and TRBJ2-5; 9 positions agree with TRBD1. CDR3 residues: CSVRGRQGVETQYF. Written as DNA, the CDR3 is TGCAGCGTTCGTGGAAGACAGGGGGTAGAGACCCAGTACTTC.